The subject of this entry is one T cell receptor beta chain. What it binds is not known. TCRdb re-called clones from the PCR reads using MiXCR. Of about 30,000 clones in the sample, around a quarter are singletons; the top ten hold about 10%. The data are from a study of metastatic and nonmetastatic thyroid tumors. No patient received treatment before thyroid surgery. The length of the CDR3 is 14 residues. In germline, CDR1 is SGHAT, CDR2 FQNNGV. Between the trimmed V and J ends, which lost 5 bases and 0 bases, there was a span of 11 bases. General study points: Benign nodules were reported to have significantly lower TCR beta diversity than malignant thyroid tumors, in blood and tumor.

The source is a female donor with papillary thyroid cancer or a benign thyroid nodule (not recorded which). Some clones in this sample may be carry-over from other donors' samples. The rearrangement uses TRBV11-2 and TRBJ2-7; D perhaps matches TRBD2 (6 bases). The sequenced material came from blood. CDR3 DNA: TGTGCCAGCAGCCGGCTGGGGGGCTCCTACGAGCAGTACTTC. Its protein product is CASSRLGGSYEQYF.